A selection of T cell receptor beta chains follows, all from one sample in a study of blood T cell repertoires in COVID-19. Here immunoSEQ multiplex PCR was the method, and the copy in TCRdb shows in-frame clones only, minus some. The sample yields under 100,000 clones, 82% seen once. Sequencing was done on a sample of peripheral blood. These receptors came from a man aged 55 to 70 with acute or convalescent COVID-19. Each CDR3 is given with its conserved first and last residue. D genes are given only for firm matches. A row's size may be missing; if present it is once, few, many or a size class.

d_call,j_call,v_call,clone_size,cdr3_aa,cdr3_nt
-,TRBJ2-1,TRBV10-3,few,CAIRSGGEQFF,TGTGCCATCAGGTCCGGAGGTGAGCAGTTCTTC
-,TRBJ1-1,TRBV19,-,CASSTQGAEAFF,TGTGCCAGTAGTACCCAGGGTGCTGAAGCTTTCTTT
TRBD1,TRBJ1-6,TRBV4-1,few,CASSLVRGQDDSPLHF,TGCGCCAGCAGCCTTGTTAGGGGACAGGACGATTCACCCCTCCACTTT
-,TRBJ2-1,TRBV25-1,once,CASSDGNSYNEQFF,TGTGCCAGCAGTGACGGGAATTCCTACAATGAGCAGTTCTTC
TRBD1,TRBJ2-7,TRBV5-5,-,CASSIPGTANYEQYF,TGTGCCAGCAGCATTCCCGGGACAGCCAACTACGAGCAGTACTTC
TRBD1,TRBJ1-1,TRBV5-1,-,CASSLTGGETEAFF,TGCGCCAGCAGCTTAACAGGGGGCGAAACTGAAGCTTTCTTT
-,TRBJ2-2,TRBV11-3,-,CASSLGFAGANTGELFF,TGTGCCAGCAGCTTAGGTTTTGCGGGGGCCAACACCGGGGAGCTGTTTTTT
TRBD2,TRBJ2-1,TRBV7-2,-,CASSTGTSPNNEQFF,TGTGCCAGCAGCACCGGGACTAGTCCAAACAATGAGCAGTTCTTC
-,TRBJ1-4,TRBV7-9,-,CASSLETGLSEKLFF,TGTGCCAGCAGCCTAGAGACAGGATTGAGTGAAAAACTGTTTTTT
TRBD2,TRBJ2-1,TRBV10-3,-,CAISGGTSGTNEQFF,TGTGCCATCAGTGGGGGGACTAGCGGGACGAATGAGCAGTTCTTC
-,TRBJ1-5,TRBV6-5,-,CASRRLAGNQPQHF,TGTGCCAGCAGAAGACTGGCCGGAAATCAGCCCCAGCATTTT
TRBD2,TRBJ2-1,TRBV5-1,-,CASSPGLAGAFSYNEQFF,TGCGCCAGCAGCCCGGGACTAGCGGGAGCCTTTTCCTACAATGAGCAGTTCTTC
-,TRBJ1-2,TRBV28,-,CASGPPGNYGYTF,TGTGCCAGCGGCCCGCCGGGTAACTATGGCTACACCTTC
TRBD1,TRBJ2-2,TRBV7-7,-,CASSQLPGTVTGELFF,TGTGCTAGCAGCCAACTCCCCGGGACAGTTACCGGGGAGCTGTTTTTT
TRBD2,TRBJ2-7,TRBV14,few,CASSQGASGSYEQYF,TGTGCCAGCAGCCAAGGAGCTAGCGGGAGTTACGAGCAGTACTTC